The T cell receptor (beta chain) under discussion was sequenced for a study of tissue T cells after allogeneic stem cell transplantation. Time point reported: mouse harvest day 7 after allogeneic transplant. Each mouse received 10^7 T-cell-depleted marrow cells plus 10^6 splenic CD5+ T cells by tail vein. The CDR3 spans 15 residues. Germline CDR1 reads KGHPV; CDR2 reads FQNQEV (reference sequence). Trimming pared 3 bases from V and 1 base from J, leaving 9 bases between. Some clones are missing from TCRdb's copy, which holds only in-frame ones; the method was immunoSEQ multiplex PCR. The sample shows around 7,000 clones, just under 50% of them seen only once. Concerning this clone itself: Gene names denote mouse genes. The read finishes 1 residue shy of the CDR3 end, and the germline J gene is used to complete it.

The source of this sequence is a female BALB/c mouse given C57BL/6 T cells with graft-versus-host disease after an allogeneic hematopoietic cell transplant. What was sequenced was lymph node tissue. The chain combines TRBV26 with TRBJ1-4, with D perhaps TRBD1 (5 bases). CDR3 DNA (partial): TGTGCCAGCAGTCTAAGGACAAATTCCAACGAAAGATTATTT. Amino acids: CASSLRTNSNERLF. In full, the CDR3 is CASSLRTNSNERLFF. The complete variable domain, with remaining parts taken from reference TRBV26 and TRBJ1-4, reads NSKVIQTPRYLVKGQGQKAKMRCIPEKGHPVVFWYQQNKNNEFKFLINFQNQEVLQQIDMTEKRFSAECPSNSPCSLEIQSSEAGDSALYLCASSLRTNSNERLFFGHGTKLSVL.